A single sample gave rise to the 28 T cell receptor beta chains below, sequenced in a study of regulatory T cells in long-lasting Graves disease. Through Arm-PCR of CDR3 regions and iRepertoire HTBI primers, TCR beta libraries were built. TCRdb independently ran MiXCR on the multiplex PCR reads; one entry per CDR3 protein. The sample yields roughly 410,000 distinct CDR3 sequences, 15% seen once. Stated time point: newly diagnosed GD, antithyroid drugs for less than 3 months. Making the TCR library involved RNA that had been extracted from PBMCs. The sample was also reused in another study, on T cells in Graves' hyperthyroidism and ophthalmopathy.

The sample in question was peripheral blood mononuclear cells (PBMCs), obtained at new diagnosis, from a patient treated with antithyroid drugs. The receptors stem from a woman aged 35 to 49 with Graves disease.

In its sample, this clonotype was seen many times. The chain employs TRBV11-2 and TRBJ2-5, with 8 bases fitting TRBD2. Germline V gene lookup returns CDR1 SGHAT and CDR2 FQNNGV. Trimming took 6 bases from V and 2 from J; bases not matched to a gene: 5. There are 14 residues in the CDR3. Written as DNA, the CDR3 is TGTGCCAGCAGTTACGGGACTAGACAAGAGACCCAGTACTTC. Its translation is CASSYGTRQETQYF.

This clonotype showed up many times. The V call is TRBV12-3 or TRBV12-4, the J call TRBJ2-1; 11 nucleotides agree with TRBD1. CDR3 size: 14 residues. With V trimmed by 5 bases and J by 12 bases, 9 bases remained unmatched. CDR3 loop: CASSLGQGAIGQFF. In nucleotides, the CDR3 is TGTGCCAGCAGTCTCGGACAGGGGGCAATTGGGCAGTTCTTC.

There are many counts of this clonotype. This chain's CDR3 is CASSLGTASEAFF. Here the CDR3 DNA reads TGTGCCAGCAGCTTAGGTACAGCGAGTGAAGCTTTCTTT. The chain is built from TRBV11-1 and TRBJ1-1; D gene unclear. V lost 1 base and J 7 bases, leaving 10 bases between the germline ends. Per germline, CDR1 SGHAT and CDR2 FQDESV (reference sequence). CDR3 length: 13 amino acids.

The table lists this clonotype with many counts. The genes are TRBV12-3 or TRBV12-4 and TRBJ2-3, with 11 bases aligning to TRBD2. The CDR3 runs 20 residues. With 6 bases clipped from V and 3 bases from J, the junction kept 20 bases outside the gene matches. The CDR3, as DNA: TGTGCCAGCAGGAAACTAGATACGGTAGCGGGAGGGCCAGGTACAGATACGCAGTATTTT. Translating gives CASRKLDTVAGGPGTDTQYF.

This clonotype was counted at least ten times. J is TRBJ1-6 and V is TRBV12-3 or TRBV12-4; D remains unclear. Trimming shortened V by 3 bases and J by 7 bases, and 10 bases separated the two germline ends. The length of the CDR3 is 14 residues. In DNA, the CDR3 is TGTGCCAGCAGTTTCCGAACCTTCAATTCACCCCTCCACTTT. Translated, it gives CASSFRTFNSPLHF.

V usage is TRBV6-2 or TRBV6-3 and J usage is TRBJ2-7, with 8 bases lining up with TRBD2. Germline V lookup: CDR1 MNHEY, CDR2 SVGEGT. V was clipped by 7 bases and J by 5 bases; unmatched bases: 7. The CDR3 spans 13 residues. The CDR3 spells CASKASGPNEQYF. For the CDR3, the DNA is TGTGCCAGCAAGGCTAGCGGGCCCAACGAGCAGTACTTC.

At least ten counts were recorded for this clonotype. J is TRBJ2-3 and V is TRBV12-3 or TRBV12-4, with 10 bases that match TRBD2. The CDR3 is made up of 16 amino acids. V was pared by 9 bases and J by 4 bases, with 13 bases of the junction left unmatched. The CDR3: CASPKAASGSADTQYF. The CDR3 coding sequence is TGTGCCAGTCCTAAGGCGGCTAGCGGGAGCGCAGATACGCAGTATTTT.

This clonotype was found many times. The genes are TRBV20-1 and TRBJ2-5; D not resolved. Looked up from germline, CDR1 is DFQATT and CDR2 is SNEGSKA (reference sequence). There are 14 residues in the CDR3. Trimming stripped 0 bases from V and 0 bases from J, with 8 bases between. CDR3 in amino acids: CSARDLPNQETQYF. CDR3 bases: TGCAGTGCTAGAGACCTCCCAAACCAAGAGACCCAGTACTTC.

This clonotype was detected many times. The chain uses TRBV5-1 and TRBJ1-1; the match to TRBD1 covers 7 bases. Trimming took 4 bases from V and 1 from J; bases not matched to a gene: 7. The germline CDR1 and CDR2 sequences are SGHRS and YFSETQ. The CDR3 is made up of 15 amino acids. CDR3 sequence: CASSVWGQQNTEAFF. The CDR3 nucleotides read TGCGCCAGCAGCGTTTGGGGACAGCAGAACACTGAAGCTTTCTTT.

There are many counts of this clonotype. This chain joins TRBV28 and TRBJ2-1; 9 bases are shared with TRBD2. Germline assignment: CDR1 MDHEN and CDR2 SYDVKM. Trimming at V came to 4 bases and at J to 3 bases, leaving 16 bases not matched to a gene. This CDR3 is 19 amino acids long. The CDR3 DNA follows: TGTGCCAGCAGTTCCTTAGCGGGAGTTTCCCCCGGCTTCTACAATGAGCAGTTCTTC. Amino acid sequence: CASSSLAGVSPGFYNEQFF.

This clonotype was observed at least ten times. V usage is TRBV5-5 and J usage is TRBJ1-3, with D hard to call. The CDR3 has 12 residues. Trimming shortened V by 1 base and J by 3 bases, and 2 bases separated the two germline ends. Germline CDR1 is SGHKS and CDR2 is YYEKEE (reference sequence). Here the CDR3 DNA reads TGTGCCAGCAGCTTGTATGGAAACACCATATATTTT. Amino acid sequence: CASSLYGNTIYF.

This clonotype was found many times. This rearrangement joins TRBV2 to TRBJ1-2; TRBD1 matches at 9 bases. The CDR3 covers 12 residues. CDR1 and CDR2 (germline): SNHLY, FYNNEI. The J segment lost 8 bases and the V segment lost 6 bases, leaving 4 bases of the junction unmatched. The CDR3, as DNA: TGTGCCAGCAGGGGGACAGGGCAGGGCTACACCTTC. Its translation is CASRGTGQGYTF.

The sample holds many counts of this clonotype. The V and J genes are TRBV12-3 or TRBV12-4 and TRBJ2-5; tentatively, D is TRBD1 (5 bases). The CDR3 has 13 amino acids. V lost 5 bases and J lost 5, with 12 bases in between. DNA of the CDR3: TGTGCCAGCAGTGGCGGAAGGGGTGAGACCCAGTACTTC. Residues: CASSGGRGETQYF.

This clonotype occurred a few times. In DNA, the CDR3 is TGTGCCAGCAGCTTCGGGACACCGAACACTGAAGCTTTCTTT. It yields the protein CASSFGTPNTEAFF. The chain joins TRBV5-6 to TRBJ1-1; D possibly corresponds to TRBD1 (6 bases). Germline V lookup: CDR1 SGHDT, CDR2 YYEEEE. Trimming left V 2 bases short and J 1 base short, with 9 bases between. There are 14 residues in the CDR3.

The rearrangement links TRBV20-1 to TRBJ2-7; 8 bases match TRBD1. In germline, CDR1 is DFQATT, CDR2 SNEGSKA (reference sequence). The length of the CDR3 is 12 residues. Trimming at V came to 7 bases and at J to 3 bases, leaving 5 bases not matched to a gene. The CDR3 nucleotides read TGCAGTGGCTCGGACAGGGACTACGAGCAGTACTTC. This codes for CSGSDRDYEQYF.

This clonotype was detected ten times or more. The J gene is TRBJ1-1, the V gene TRBV19; D uncertain. Germline lookup yields CDR1 LNHDA and CDR2 SQIVND (reference sequence). The CDR3 runs to 13 residues. The germline V and J ends were trimmed by 7 bases and 2 bases, with 11 bases remaining between them. The CDR3 DNA reads TGTGCCAGTATTCGATCGGTTAACACTGAAGCTTTCTTT. It yields the protein CASIRSVNTEAFF. The variable domain in full, completed from reference TRBV19 and TRBJ1-1, reads DGGITQSPKYLFRKEGQNVTLSCEQNLNHDAMYWYRQDPGQGLRLIYYSQIVNDFQKGDIAEGYSVSREKKESFPLTVTSAQKNPTAFYLCASIRSVNTEAFFGQGTRLTVV.

The CDR3 DNA reads TGTGCCACCAGCATCGAATCGGCCTTAGCTCGGATGAGCACTGAAGCTTTCTTT. This gives the protein CATSIESALARMSTEAFF. This rearrangement joins TRBV15 to TRBJ1-1; D unclear. Germline CDR1 reads LNHNV; CDR2 reads YYDKDF (reference sequence). The V and J ends lost 4 bases and 4 bases respectively, with 25 bases between them. CDR3 length: 18 residues.

The chain couples TRBV12-3 or TRBV12-4 to TRBJ1-1, with 8 nucleotides matching TRBD1. CDR3 length: 14 residues. V was clipped by 8 bases and J by 1 base; unmatched bases: 6. The CDR3 sequence is CASGQGRANTEAFF. As DNA, the CDR3 is TGTGCCAGCGGACAGGGACGGGCGAACACTGAAGCTTTCTTT.

CDR3 amino acids: CASSLFTDTQHF. DNA for the CDR3: TGTGCCAGCAGCCTTTTCACAGATACGCAGCATTTT. The rearrangement joins TRBV3-1 to TRBJ2-3; D gene uncertain. The J call may be mistaken, given a closer DNA end match to TRBJ1-5. This CDR3 has 12 residues. The germline V gene has CDR1 LGHDT and CDR2 YNNKEL (reference sequence).

The rearrangement uses TRBV20-1 and TRBJ2-1, with TRBD2 as a possible D gene (6 bases). Germline V gene data show CDR1 as DFQATT and CDR2 as SNEGSKA (reference sequence). Trimming pared 3 bases from V and 6 bases from J, leaving 18 bases between. This CDR3 has 15 amino acids. As DNA, the CDR3 is TGCAGTGCTAGGGGCCGGGACTCGTGGATCAATGAGCAGTTCTTC. It translates to CSARGRDSWINEQFF.

The chain carries TRBV3-1 and TRBJ2-7; TRBD2 aligns across 7 bases. Unmatched junction bases numbered 8, after V lost 5 bases and J lost 1 base. Germline values: CDR1 LGHDT, CDR2 YNNKEL (reference sequence). The CDR3 consists of 15 residues. CDR3 nucleotide sequence: TGTGCCAGCAGCGTTATGACGGGGGGATCCTACGAGCAGTACTTC. The encoded protein is CASSVMTGGSYEQYF.

This clonotype came up many times. This chain links TRBV3-1 with TRBJ1-1; D unclear. Trimming took off 3 bases at V and 1 base at J, with 3 bases between the two ends. Germline-derived CDR1 and CDR2 are LGHDT and YNNKEL (reference sequence). There are 12 residues in the CDR3. The CDR3 is CASSQGNTEAFF. The CDR3 nucleotides read TGTGCCAGCAGCCAGGGGAACACTGAAGCTTTCTTT.

Ten or more counts support this clonotype. The chain couples TRBV11-3 to TRBJ2-3; 11 bases map to TRBD2. The J segment lost 5 bases and the V segment lost 5 bases, leaving 9 bases of the junction unmatched. The CDR3 totals 16 residues. Germline-derived CDR1 and CDR2 are SGHNT and YENEEA. As DNA, the CDR3 is TGTGCCAGCAGCAACCAAGGGACTAGCGGAAAAGATACGCAGTATTTT. It specifies CASSNQGTSGKDTQYF.

This clonotype showed up many times. This chain uses TRBV5-4 with TRBJ2-7, with 8 bases identical to TRBD2. The V and J ends lost 0 bases and 1 base, in that order; junction bases with no gene match: 6. The CDR3 consists of 16 residues. Germline values: CDR1 SGHNT, CDR2 YYREEE (reference sequence). The CDR3 DNA is TGTGCCAGCAGCTTGGCAGGTAGCGGGACGTCCTACGAGCAGTACTTC. The encoded protein is CASSLAGSGTSYEQYF. Variable domain in full (rest from reference TRBV5-4 and TRBJ2-7): ETGVTQSPTHLIKTRGQQVTLRCSSQSGHNTVSWYQQALGQGPQFIFQYYREEENGRGNFPPRFSGLQFPNYSSELNVNALELDDSALYLCASSLAGSGTSYEQYFGPGTRLTVT.

This chain uses TRBV19 with TRBJ2-1, with a tentative D call TRBD2 (5 bases). Germline CDR1 reads LNHDA; CDR2 reads SQIVND (reference sequence). This CDR3 comprises 15 residues. V was clipped by 2 bases and J by 7 bases, with 15 bases between them. CDR3 bases: TGTGCCAGTAGTATACCCATCGTTGGCGGGAATGAGCAGTTCTTC. As protein: CASSIPIVGGNEQFF.

The chain recombines TRBV6-2 or TRBV6-3 with TRBJ2-3; D is possibly TRBD1 (6 bases). With 2 bases removed from V and 2 bases from J, the gap between germline ends came to 20 bases. Germline CDR1 reads MNHEY; CDR2 reads SVGEGT. The CDR3 contains 18 residues. This CDR3 reads CASSYNRDALRSTDTQYF. In DNA form, the CDR3 reads TGTGCCAGCAGTTACAACAGGGATGCCCTGAGGTCCACAGATACGCAGTATTTT.

The rearrangement links TRBV7-9 to TRBJ2-5; D perhaps matches TRBD1 (6 bases). Gene TRBJ2-1 matches the end of the DNA better, so the J call may be wrong. CDR3 size: 18 residues. Germline CDR1 SEHNR, CDR2 FQNEAQ (reference sequence). The CDR3 DNA is TGTGCCAGCAGCTTCCCGATGTTCGGGACAAAAAAAAACAATGAGCAGTTCTTC. Residues: CASSFPMFGTKKNNEQFF.

This clonotype showed up just once. V and J are TRBV28 and TRBJ1-2, with 7 positions matching TRBD1. Per the germline V gene, CDR1 is MDHEN and CDR2 is SYDVKM. The CDR3 runs to 13 residues. After removal of 6 bases from V and 7 bases from J, the junction contained 8 bases not matched to a gene. In DNA form, the CDR3 reads TGTGCCAGCAGGCCTGACAGGGTGACTGGCTACACCTTC. Translating it yields CASRPDRVTGYTF.